This T cell receptor beta chain was captured in a study of T cell responses to AZD1222 COVID-19 vaccine. Study findings and constraints: Within unmutated variant regions lay the reported targets of nearly half of spike-specific TCRs. The donor group comprised mostly white British people and more females; the analysis possibly underestimated clonal diversity. There were vaccine-associated CD4 TCRs across spike, dominant at 160-218 and 743-854. Baseline seropositivity occurred in only a handful of AZD1222 recipients.

As to this clone: Its antigen is not known.

The germline V and J ends were trimmed by 6 bases and 6 bases, with 6 bases remaining between them. The CDR3 length is 10 residues. CDR1 and CDR2 from the germline V gene are DFQATT and SNEGSKA (reference sequence). The assay was immunoSEQ multiplex PCR, and TCRdb's table has in-frame clones only and misses some. The sample has 130,000 to 150,000 clones, about 90% seen once; the top ten hold 5.2%. The chain is built from TRBV20-1 and TRBJ2-1; D is undetermined. The TCR sequence derives from an adult in good health. The sequencing used peripheral blood, collected on day 0 of AZD1222 vaccination. The CDR3 is CSASSNEQFF. CDR3 DNA sequence: TGCAGTGCGTCATCCAATGAGCAGTTCTTC.